One and the same sample provided the 27 T cell receptor beta chains below, sequenced in a study of cytotoxic CD8 clonotypes in ibrutinib-treated CLL. Generated by immunoSEQ multiplex PCR, the TCRdb table keeps only in-frame clones and is missing some. The sample consists of 250,000 to 350,000 clones, approximately 79% of them appearing once. Here the sequenced sample was PBMCs, taken at disease progression, from a patient treated with ibrutinib. The origin of the receptors is a human donor with chronic lymphocytic leukemia.

The rearrangement uses TRBV11-2 and TRBJ2-2; 8 bases align to TRBD1. J gave up 0 bases and V 5 bases, and 2 bases lay outside the gene matches. Germline CDR1 is SGHAT and CDR2 is FQNNGV. The CDR3 has 15 amino acids. For the CDR3, the DNA is TGTGCCAGCAGCCTGGGACAGGCGAACACCGGGGAGCTGTTTTTT. This translates into CASSLGQANTGELFF.

This clone occurred once. DNA of the CDR3: TGCGCCAGCAGCATGGGACAGGGAAATCAGCCCCAGCATTTT. Amino acids: CASSMGQGNQPQHF. The chain is built from TRBV5-1 and TRBJ1-5, with 9 bases fitting TRBD1. CDR3 length: 14 amino acids. V lost 4 bases to trimming and J lost 4 bases; unmatched junction nucleotides: 3. Germline V lookup: CDR1 SGHRS, CDR2 YFSETQ.

This clone was observed once. The chain couples TRBV7-2 to TRBJ1-1, with no clear D. This CDR3 comprises 15 residues. The V and J ends lost 3 bases and 1 base respectively, with 12 bases between them. From germline, CDR1 is SGHTA and CDR2 FQGNSA. CDR3 in amino acids: CASSFIRTKNTEAFF. CDR3 in DNA: TGTGCCAGCAGCTTTATTAGGACGAAGAACACTGAAGCTTTCTTT.

The chain recombines TRBV2 with TRBJ2-6; tentative D call: TRBD1 (6 bases). V shed 8 bases and J shed 4 bases, with 12 bases lying between them. CDR1 is SNHLY, CDR2 FYNNEI, per germline. The CDR3 length is 14 residues. This CDR3 reads CASHRQGGANVLTF. DNA for the CDR3: TGTGCCAGCCATCGGCAGGGGGGGGCCAACGTCCTGACTTTC.

In this sample, this clone turned up a few times. The genes are TRBV19 and TRBJ1-1, with D perhaps TRBD1 (5 bases). The CDR3 runs to 13 residues. The germline V gene encodes CDR1 LNHDA and CDR2 SQIVND (reference sequence). Trimming stripped 7 bases from V and 0 bases from J, with 9 bases between. CDR3 sequence reads: CASIARVNTEAFF. The DNA of the CDR3 is TGTGCCAGTATCGCCAGGGTGAACACTGAAGCTTTCTTT.

V is TRBV25-1 and J is TRBJ2-2; 8 nucleotides align to TRBD1. Germline V gene data show CDR1 as MGHDK and CDR2 as SYGVNS. The CDR3 is 18 amino acids. J was trimmed by 0 bases and V by 1 base; bases with no gene match: 7. CDR3 in DNA: TGTGCCAGCAGTGAATTCTCCGAACAGGGGGCGAACACCGGGGAGCTGTTTTTT. As protein: CASSEFSEQGANTGELFF.

V is TRBV6-5 and J is TRBJ2-1; TRBD1 agrees at 7 bases. Germline values: CDR1 MNHEY, CDR2 SVGAGI. J gave up 1 base and V 3 bases, and 6 bases lay outside the gene matches. The CDR3 has 16 amino acids. CDR3 sequence reads: CASSYTGVGSYNEQFF. The CDR3 DNA reads as TGTGCCAGCAGTTATACAGGGGTCGGGTCCTACAATGAGCAGTTCTTC.

V gene TRBV5-6 combines with J gene TRBJ2-7; 8 bases align to TRBD2. Germline CDR1 and CDR2: SGHDT and YYEEEE. The V gene end was trimmed by 0 bases and the J gene end by 4 bases; junction bases not matched to a gene: 12. The CDR3 has 17 amino acids. The CDR3 sequence: CASSLGAGSSGAYEQYF. The CDR3 nucleotides read TGTGCCAGCAGCTTGGGTGCAGGCAGTAGCGGGGCTTACGAGCAGTACTTC.

The rearrangement uses TRBV27 and TRBJ1-5; possible D gene TRBD1, 5 bases. The CDR3 sequence is 19 residues long. The germline V gene has CDR1 MNHEY and CDR2 SMNVEV (reference sequence). Trimming cost V 6 bases and J 6 bases, with 30 bases left between them. Here the CDR3 reads CASSPAEGIGGPGSQPQHF. The CDR3 region has the DNA TGTGCCAGCAGCCCCGCCGAGGGCATCGGGGGACCAGGGAGTCAGCCCCAGCATTTT.

V gene TRBV25-1 combines with J gene TRBJ2-7, with TRBD1 as a possible D gene (6 bases). The CDR3 is 14 residues long. Germline V gene data show CDR1 as MGHDK and CDR2 as SYGVNS. The ends were cut back, 2 bases at V and 0 bases at J, with 8 bases in the middle. The CDR3 sequence: CASSERDNSYEQYF. The CDR3 nucleotides are TGTGCCAGCAGTGAAAGGGACAACTCCTACGAGCAGTACTTC.

The rearrangement joins TRBV28 to TRBJ2-5; D is unclear. Germline CDR1 MDHEN, CDR2 SYDVKM. This CDR3 comprises 13 residues. Trimming pared 5 bases from V and 2 bases from J, leaving 9 bases between. The CDR3, as DNA: TGTGCCAGCAGTCCGCGCCTGCAAGAGACCCAGTACTTC. Amino acids: CASSPRLQETQYF. The full variable domain, completed using reference TRBV28 and TRBJ2-5, is DVKVTQSSRYLVKRTGEKVFLECVQDMDHENMFWYRQDPGLGLRLIYFSYDVKMKEKGDIPEGYSVSREKKERFSLILESASTNQTSMYLCASSPRLQETQYFGPGTRLLVL.

This chain joins TRBV7-2 and TRBJ2-1; D is uncertain. V lost 2 bases to trimming and J lost 4 bases, with 3 bases between them. This CDR3 has 12 residues. Germline assignment: CDR1 SGHTA and CDR2 FQGNSA. CDR3 loop: CASSLSYNEQFF. CDR3 coding DNA: TGTGCCAGCAGCTTATCATACAATGAGCAGTTCTTC.

V gene TRBV18 combines with J gene TRBJ1-1; the D gene is possibly TRBD1 (5 bases). The V end lost 1 base, the J end lost 2 bases, and 11 bases lay between the germline ends. There are 15 residues in the CDR3. Germline assignment: CDR1 KGHSH and CDR2 LQKENI. CDR3 sequence (DNA): TGTGCCAGCTCACCACAGGGGATTCTAAACACTGAAGCTTTCTTT. This codes for CASSPQGILNTEAFF.

The chain has TRBV20-1 and TRBJ2-5; no clear D gene. CDR1 is DFQATT, CDR2 SNEGSKA, per germline (reference sequence). V lost 5 bases, J lost 3 bases, and 4 bases lay in between. This CDR3 is 10 amino acids long. CDR3 DNA: TGCAGTGCTCCAAAAGAGACCCAGTACTTC. The encoded protein is CSAPKETQYF.

The V call is TRBV19, the J call TRBJ2-1, with 10 bases fitting TRBD2. Trimming cost V 3 bases and J 7 bases; bases outside gene matches: 3. The CDR3 contains 14 residues. Germline-derived CDR1 and CDR2 are LNHDA and SQIVND (reference sequence). CDR3 protein: CASSMGLASNEQFF. The CDR3 region has the DNA TGTGCCAGTAGTATGGGACTAGCGAGTAATGAGCAGTTCTTC.

This sequence joins TRBV9 and TRBJ2-7; 8 bases agree with TRBD2. This CDR3 comprises 15 residues. Germline CDR1 reads SGDLS; CDR2 reads YYNGEE. V was clipped by 3 bases and J by 5 bases; unmatched bases: 10. The DNA for the CDR3 is TGTGCCAGCAGCGCGGGCGGGGGGCCGGCGGACGAGCAGTACTTC. Protein: CASSAGGGPADEQYF.

The rearrangement joins TRBV18 to TRBJ1-2, with D hard to call. This CDR3 is 17 amino acids long. The germline V and J ends were trimmed by 3 bases and 0 bases, with 17 bases remaining between them. Germline-derived CDR1 and CDR2 are KGHSH and LQKENI. CDR3 nucleotide sequence: TGTGCCAGCTCACCCCGCGGGCTGGCGAAGACTAACTATGGCTACACCTTC. Amino acids: CASSPRGLAKTNYGYTF.

This clone was counted a few times. The rearrangement links TRBV2 to TRBJ2-5; the D is unclear. Per the germline V gene, CDR1 is SNHLY and CDR2 is FYNNEI. Deletions cut 8 bases from V and 5 bases from J, with 12 bases between. The CDR3 extends over 12 amino acids. CDR3 amino acids: CASSTPTETQYF. The CDR3 DNA follows: TGTGCCAGCTCCACTCCCACCGAGACCCAGTACTTC.

The chain combines TRBV27 with TRBJ2-7; D might be TRBD1 (6 bases). V dropped 5 bases and J dropped 1 base, with 12 bases sitting between them. This CDR3 spans 14 amino acids. Germline V lookup: CDR1 MNHEY, CDR2 SMNVEV (reference sequence). The CDR3 DNA sequence: TGTGCCAGCAGTCCCCCGGACAGATCCTACGAGCAGTACTTC. It codes for CASSPPDRSYEQYF.

The chain combines TRBV11-2 with TRBJ1-1; D unresolved. V lost 5 bases and J 4 bases, leaving 23 bases between the germline ends. Germline lookup yields CDR1 SGHAT and CDR2 FQNNGV. This CDR3 region has 17 residues. The CDR3 is CASSPIGLGLVVTEAFF. In DNA, the CDR3 is TGTGCCAGCAGCCCGATAGGTTTAGGGTTGGTGGTCACTGAAGCTTTCTTT.

The V and J genes are TRBV11-2 and TRBJ1-1, with D maybe TRBD1 (5 bases). CDR3 length: 13 amino acids. V lost 1 base, J lost 7 bases, and 10 bases lay in between. Germline values: CDR1 SGHAT, CDR2 FQNNGV. For the CDR3, the DNA is TGTGCCAGCAGCTTAGTTGACGGGGGTGAAGCTTTCTTT. This encodes CASSLVDGGEAFF.

This chain uses TRBV14 with TRBJ2-1; the match to TRBD1 covers 9 bases. The CDR3 has 17 residues. Germline V gene data show CDR1 as SGHDN and CDR2 as FVKESK. The junction had 7 bases not matched to a gene; V was cut back by 1 base and J by 3 bases. The CDR3 region is CASSQVIWTGVYNEQFF. In DNA, the CDR3 is TGTGCCAGCAGCCAAGTAATCTGGACAGGGGTCTACAATGAGCAGTTCTTC.

V usage is TRBV18 and J usage is TRBJ1-1; TRBD1 agrees at 11 bases. The CDR3 consists of 15 residues. Germline values: CDR1 KGHSH, CDR2 LQKENI. Trimming removed 5 bases from V and 3 bases from J; junction bases left unmatched: 5. CDR3 protein: CASSEGQGGDTEAFF. DNA for the CDR3: TGTGCCAGCTCAGAGGGACAGGGGGGCGACACTGAAGCTTTCTTT. The full variable domain, with the rest looked up from reference TRBV18 and TRBJ1-1, is NAGVMQNPRHLVRRRGQEARLRCSPMKGHSHVYWYRQLPEEGLKFMVYLQKENIIDESGMPKERFSAEFPKEGPSILRIQQVVRGDSAAYFCASSEGQGGDTEAFFGQGTRLTVV.

This clone was recorded a few times. The chain is built from TRBV29-1 and TRBJ2-3; no firm D call. CDR1 SQVTM and CDR2 ANQGSEA come from the germline V gene. The CDR3 loop spans 15 amino acids. The ends were cut back, 4 bases at V and 8 bases at J, with 22 bases in the middle. CDR3 residues: CSVALELIGLSTQYF. CDR3 sequence (DNA): TGCAGCGTTGCCCTAGAGCTCATCGGGCTTAGTACGCAGTATTTT.

The V gene is TRBV5-4, the J gene TRBJ2-7, with D perhaps given as TRBD1 or TRBD2 (5 bases each). The CDR3 is 15 residues long. The germline CDR1 and CDR2 sequences are SGHNT and YYREEE (reference sequence). V lost 4 bases and J 3 bases, leaving 17 bases between the germline ends. CDR3 DNA sequence: TGTGCCAGCAGCCCGTTGGGACCCCGGGACTACGAGCAGTACTTC. Protein product: CASSPLGPRDYEQYF.

V gene TRBV14 combines with J gene TRBJ2-5; D is uncertain. The CDR3 spans 15 residues. Germline V lookup: CDR1 SGHDN, CDR2 FVKESK. Trimming removed 2 bases from V and 0 bases from J, with 10 bases in between. The CDR3 nucleotides read TGTGCCAGCAGCCAAAGGCCGCAGTACCAAGAGACCCAGTACTTC. Translated: CASSQRPQYQETQYF.

This chain uses TRBV30 with TRBJ2-7, with D unresolved. The CDR3 consists of 14 residues. With 5 bases removed from V and 1 base from J, the gap between germline ends came to 15 bases. Per the germline V gene, CDR1 is GTSNPN and CDR2 is SVGIG (reference sequence). CDR3 region: CAWSYDIPSYEQYF. CDR3 coding DNA: TGTGCCTGGTCCTACGATATTCCATCCTACGAGCAGTACTTC.